This section outlines one TCR beta chain sequence together with its context. Its antigen is not identified. This entry is derived from a study of PD-L1 blockade in urothelial cancer. Study background: Researchers looked at the blood 3 weeks (second dose) and 6 weeks after treatment began. Among blood samples, the median T cell count was some 140,000. Study-level results: Lower pretreatment blood TCR clonality, under the median, predicted better survival, researchers reported.

Documented time point: peripheral blood 6 weeks after treatment start. Each patient contributed between 1 and 8 total time points of blood mononuclear cells, pretreatment and during treatment. V lost 4 bases, J lost 5 bases, and 10 bases stayed unmatched. CDR1 is LNHDA, CDR2 SQIVND, per germline (reference sequence). This CDR3 contains 17 residues. The assay was immunoSEQ multiplex PCR, and TCRdb's table has in-frame clones only and misses some. The profile shows some 51,000 clones, 88% of them singletons. This specimen consisted of PBMCs, obtained around atezolizumab (anti-PD-L1) treatment. The chain is built from TRBV19 and TRBJ2-5, with TRBD2 matching over 13 bases. The TCR was taken from a man between 60 and 75 years old with urothelial cancer. The CDR3 DNA reads as TGTGCCAGTAGTACGAGAGGACTAGCGGGAGATAGTGAGACCCAGTACTTC. It translates to CASSTRGLAGDSETQYF.